This T cell receptor beta chain was found in a study of T cells in Graves' hyperthyroidism and ophthalmopathy. General observations from the study: Before onset, by a median of about seven months, the model predicted ophthalmopathy.

Aged 18 to 65, the patients had hyperthyroidism that was newly diagnosed and had lasted under 2 months. Using about 10 ml of fresh peripheral blood, PBMCs were prepared. V dropped 3 bases and J dropped 4; count of bases not matched to a gene: 2. The CDR3 consists of 14 residues. Germline assignment: CDR1 MNHEY and CDR2 SMNVEV (reference sequence). A few counts support this clonotype. Its antigen is undetermined. Authors of the study amplified TCR beta CDR3 regions from RNA transcripts. HTBI primers drove first-round RT-PCR of the TCR CDR3. MiXCR, applied by TCRdb to the multiplex PCR reads, yields one record per CDR3 protein. The sample lists some 600,000 distinct CDR3 sequences; approximately 15% were seen once.

This chain connects TRBV27 to TRBJ1-2, with 10 bases aligning to TRBD1. The sequencing sample was made of blood. The receptor comes from a woman between 25 and 40 years old with Graves' hyperthyroidism that later progressed to Graves' ophthalmopathy. CDR3: CASSLTGGLYGYTF. The CDR3 DNA sequence: TGTGCCAGCAGTTTGACAGGGGGCCTCTATGGCTACACCTTC.